This T cell receptor beta chain was profiled in a study of blood T cell repertoires in COVID-19. Generated by immunoSEQ multiplex PCR, the TCRdb table keeps only in-frame clones and is missing some. Altogether 150,000 to 200,000 clones are present, around three quarters being singletons, with the ten largest covering about a sixth. Everyone who took part was 18 to 89 years old, and they came from about two dozen US areas. The sample comprised PBMCs or T cells enriched from blood (not recorded which). This clonotype originated in a woman aged 45-65 years with acute COVID-19.

CDR3 region: CASARGGTANTEAFF. CDR3 in DNA: TGTGCCAGCGCCCGAGGCGGGACCGCGAACACTGAAGCTTTCTTT. This rearrangement joins TRBV28 to TRBJ1-1, with a tentative D call TRBD1 (5 bases). Between the trimmed V and J ends, which lost 8 bases and 1 base, there was a span of 17 bases. The CDR3 is made up of 15 amino acids. CDR1 and CDR2 (germline): MDHEN, SYDVKM. The full variable domain, in which reference TRBV28 and TRBJ1-1 provide the parts outside the CDR3, is DVKVTQSSRYLVKRTGEKVFLECVQDMDHENMFWYRQDPGLGLRLIYFSYDVKMKEKGDIPEGYSVSREKKERFSLILESASTNQTSMYLCASARGGTANTEAFFGQGTRLTVV.